This T cell receptor (beta chain) was observed in a study of technical replicates of blood from a few donors (dated by TCRdb to about 2017). As regards this clone: The antigen it recognizes is unknown. No much larger clone is present one base from it, and per-base qualities are unavailable.

Library construction relied on the immunoSEQ multiplex PCR assay. In its TCRdb copy, this immuneACCESS table keeps in-frame sequences only and misses some clones. Where compared with another copy, unresolved V genes explain less than half of these, and the others have no known cause. This sample has roughly 14,000 clones in its table, and 80% to 90% of those were observed once. Around an eighth of the sample is in the top ten clones. V is cut back by 2 bases and J by 1 base, with 3 bases in the junction unmatched. The CDR3, cysteine through phenylalanine, is 15 amino acids long. Just CDR3 DNA is preserved here, 45 bases in frame from base 1. CDR1 and CDR2 are drawn from the germline V gene: LGHNA, YNFKEQ.

The sequenced sample consisted of PBMCs. The sequence derives from a human donor in good health. The sequence is built from TRBV4-2 and TRBJ2-7; 9 central bases correspond to TRBD1. Read as DNA, the sequence is TGTGCCAGCAGCCAACGACAGGGGGAGTCCTACGAGCAGTACTTC. The translation is CASSQRQGESYEQYF.